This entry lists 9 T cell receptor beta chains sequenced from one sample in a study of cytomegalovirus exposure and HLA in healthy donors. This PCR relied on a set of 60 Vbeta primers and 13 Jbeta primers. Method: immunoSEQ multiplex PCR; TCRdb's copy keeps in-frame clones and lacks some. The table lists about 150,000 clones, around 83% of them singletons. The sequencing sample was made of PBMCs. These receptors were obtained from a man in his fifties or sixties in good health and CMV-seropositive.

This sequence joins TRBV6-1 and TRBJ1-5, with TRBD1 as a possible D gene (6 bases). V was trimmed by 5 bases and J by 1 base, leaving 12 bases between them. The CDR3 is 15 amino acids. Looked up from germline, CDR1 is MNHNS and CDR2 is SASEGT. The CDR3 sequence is CASSPSRGSNQPQHF. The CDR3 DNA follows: TGTGCCAGCAGTCCGAGTAGGGGGAGCAATCAGCCCCAGCATTTT.

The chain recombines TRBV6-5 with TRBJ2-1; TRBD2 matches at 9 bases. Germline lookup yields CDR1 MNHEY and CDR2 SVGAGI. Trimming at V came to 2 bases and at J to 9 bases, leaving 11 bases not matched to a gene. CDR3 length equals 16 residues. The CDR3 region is CASSYLTGTSMGEQFF. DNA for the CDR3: TGTGCCAGCAGTTACCTTACCGGGACTAGCATGGGTGAGCAGTTCTTC.

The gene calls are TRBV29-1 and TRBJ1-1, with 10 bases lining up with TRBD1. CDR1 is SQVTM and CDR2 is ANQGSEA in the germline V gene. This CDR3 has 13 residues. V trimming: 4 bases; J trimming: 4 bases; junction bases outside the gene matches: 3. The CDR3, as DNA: TGCAGCGTTGGACAGGGGGCGAGCACTGAAGCTTTCTTT. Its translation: CSVGQGASTEAFF.

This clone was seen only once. The chain's CDR3 is CASSLRIADYNEQFF. The DNA for the CDR3 is TGTGCCAGCAGCTTAAGGATTGCGGACTACAATGAGCAGTTCTTC. The chain recombines TRBV7-9 with TRBJ2-1; no clear D. Germline-derived CDR1 and CDR2 are SEHNR and FQNEAQ (reference sequence). The V and J ends lost 2 bases and 3 bases respectively, with 11 bases between them. The CDR3 sequence is 15 residues long.

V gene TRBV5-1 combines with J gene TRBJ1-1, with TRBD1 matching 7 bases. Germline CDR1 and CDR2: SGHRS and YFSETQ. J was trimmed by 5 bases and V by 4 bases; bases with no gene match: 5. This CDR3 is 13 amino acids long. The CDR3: CASSQQGRTEAFF. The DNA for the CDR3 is TGCGCCAGCAGCCAACAGGGGAGGACTGAAGCTTTCTTT. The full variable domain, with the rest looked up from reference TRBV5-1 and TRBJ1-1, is KAGVTQTPRYLIKTRGQQVTLSCSPISGHRSVSWYQQTPGQGLQFLFEYFSETQRNKGNFPGRFSGRQFSNSRSEMNVSTLELGDSALYLCASSQQGRTEAFFGQGTRLTVV.

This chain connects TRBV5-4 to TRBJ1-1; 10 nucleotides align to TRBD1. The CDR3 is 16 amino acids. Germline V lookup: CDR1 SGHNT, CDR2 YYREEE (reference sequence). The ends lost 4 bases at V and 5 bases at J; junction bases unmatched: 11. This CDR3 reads CASSPGTGARETEAFF. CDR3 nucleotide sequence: TGTGCCAGCAGCCCCGGGACAGGGGCCCGCGAGACTGAAGCTTTCTTT.

The CDR3 region has the DNA TGTGCCACCAGCCGTAGCGGGAGGGGCGCCGGGGAGCTGTTTTTT. This gives the protein CATSRSGRGAGELFF. This rearrangement joins TRBV15 to TRBJ2-2; 11 bases align to TRBD2. CDR3 size: 15 residues. Germline CDR1 reads LNHNV; CDR2 reads YYDKDF (reference sequence). The V gene end was trimmed by 5 bases and the J gene end by 6 bases; junction bases not matched to a gene: 5.

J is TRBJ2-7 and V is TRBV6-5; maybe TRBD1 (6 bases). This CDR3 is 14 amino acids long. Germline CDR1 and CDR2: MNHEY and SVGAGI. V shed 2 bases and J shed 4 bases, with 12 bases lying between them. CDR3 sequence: CASSYRQASYEQYF. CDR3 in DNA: TGTGCCAGCAGTTACCGACAGGCATCATACGAGCAGTACTTC.

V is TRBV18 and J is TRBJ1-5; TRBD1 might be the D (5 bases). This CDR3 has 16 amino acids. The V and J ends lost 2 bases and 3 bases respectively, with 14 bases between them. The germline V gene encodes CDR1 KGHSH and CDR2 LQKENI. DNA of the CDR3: TGTGCCAGCTCACCAGTTCAGGGCTCTCCCAATCAGCCCCAGCATTTT. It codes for CASSPVQGSPNQPQHF.